A selection of T cell receptor beta chains follows, all from one sample in a study of early T cells in non-severe SARS-CoV-2 infection. TCRdb passed the 5' RACE reads through MiXCR, listing each CDR3 protein once. The sample shows about 66,000 distinct CDR3 sequences, around 14% of them seen only once. The sequencing input was whole blood. These receptors all stem from an adult who was a healthcare worker with PCR-confirmed SARS-CoV-2 infection or an uninfected control (not recorded which). Both conserved end residues are part of each CDR3. D genes are given only for firm matches.

J: TRBJ2-1; V: TRBV12-3/TRBV12-4; D: .; CDR3: CASSLWGNEQFF
J: TRBJ1-2; V: TRBV7-6; D: .; CDR3: CAARPGGVQYGYTF
J: TRBJ2-5; V: TRBV2; D: .; CDR3: CASRNMYQETQYF
J: TRBJ2-1; V: TRBV29-1; D: .; CDR3: CSVRDGASYNEQFF
J: TRBJ1-1; V: TRBV28; D: TRBD1; CDR3: CASSPPGQGITEAFF
J: TRBJ1-4; V: TRBV5-1; D: TRBD1; CDR3: CASRPTGANEKLFF
J: TRBJ1-4; V: TRBV20-1; D: .; CDR3: CSASSGANEKLFF
J: TRBJ1-4; V: TRBV7-2; D: .; CDR3: CASRSTGLNEKLFF
J: TRBJ2-2; V: TRBV12-3/TRBV12-4; D: .; CDR3: CASRGSTTTGELFF
J: TRBJ2-7; V: TRBV24-1; D: .; CDR3: CATSGGRAYEQYF
J: TRBJ2-5; V: TRBV7-2; D: .; CDR3: CASSLVGGPQYF
J: TRBJ2-3; V: TRBV7-2; D: TRBD2; CDR3: CASSSLAGLTDTQYF
J: TRBJ1-6; V: TRBV4-1; D: .; CDR3: CASSQDGGQNHNSPLHF
J: TRBJ2-1; V: TRBV5-1; D: TRBD2; CDR3: CASSLEGGRNNEQFF
J: TRBJ1-4; V: TRBV3-1; D: .; CDR3: CASSQGDGSEKLFF
J: TRBJ2-1; V: TRBV29-1; D: .; CDR3: CSVVWLSGESYNEQFF
J: TRBJ2-7; V: TRBV28; D: TRBD1; CDR3: CASSHRGSSYEQYF
J: TRBJ2-5; V: TRBV20-1; D: TRBD1; CDR3: CSYRGLETQYF
J: TRBJ2-4; V: TRBV29-1; D: TRBD1; CDR3: CSVIVGSLTGGLRQNIQYF
J: TRBJ2-5; V: TRBV7-9; D: TRBD2; CDR3: CASSLADSGRGETQYF
J: TRBJ1-4; V: TRBV5-5; D: .; CDR3: CASSLGAGVVSEKLFF
J: TRBJ1-6; V: TRBV12-3/TRBV12-4; D: .; CDR3: CASSFQGINSPLHF
J: TRBJ2-1; V: TRBV20-1; D: TRBD2; CDR3: CSATPGLAGVGEQFF
J: TRBJ1-2; V: TRBV28; D: .; CDR3: CASSLGSSNDGYTF
J: TRBJ2-3; V: TRBV28; D: .; CDR3: CASSPTQTQYF
J: TRBJ2-1; V: TRBV7-9; D: TRBD2; CDR3: CASSYTPLAGGPHEQFF
J: TRBJ2-7; V: TRBV7-9; D: .; CDR3: CASSLFLGMTAISYEQYF
J: TRBJ2-2; V: TRBV29-1; D: .; CDR3: CSAPGRLGELFF
J: TRBJ1-6; V: TRBV10-3; D: .; CDR3: CATGEGLNSPLHF
J: TRBJ1-2; V: TRBV12-3/TRBV12-4; D: .; CDR3: CASNRGPGYYGYTF
J: TRBJ2-1; V: TRBV19; D: TRBD2; CDR3: CASSTKGLAPNEQFF
J: TRBJ2-3; V: TRBV10-3; D: TRBD2; CDR3: CAISPNLLAGGGADTQYF
J: TRBJ1-2; V: TRBV2; D: .; CDR3: CASQPGGIYGYTF
J: TRBJ2-5; V: TRBV5-1; D: .; CDR3: CASSPGGRVWLGQETQYF
J: TRBJ2-1; V: TRBV29-1; D: .; CDR3: CSAKSRDEQFF
J: TRBJ2-5; V: TRBV12-3/TRBV12-4; D: .; CDR3: CASSRSTGQGETQYF
J: TRBJ2-2; V: TRBV7-9; D: .; CDR3: CASSSNTGELFF
J: TRBJ2-7; V: TRBV28; D: TRBD1; CDR3: CASSRTGGAYEQYF
J: TRBJ2-5; V: TRBV29-1; D: TRBD2; CDR3: CSVEQTSGRQETQYF
J: TRBJ2-5; V: TRBV20-1; D: TRBD2; CDR3: CSARKLAGVETQYF
J: TRBJ2-2; V: TRBV20-1; D: TRBD1; CDR3: CSARIQGLNTGELFF
J: TRBJ2-1; V: TRBV20-1; D: .; CDR3: CSAGALEMFYNEQFF
J: TRBJ2-1; V: TRBV7-2; D: .; CDR3: CASSLAPGTGYNEQFF
J: TRBJ1-6; V: TRBV6-6; D: .; CDR3: CASSSPGPDNSPLPF
J: TRBJ2-2; V: TRBV5-1; D: .; CDR3: CASSLDGRRAGELFF
J: TRBJ2-1; V: TRBV20-1; D: .; CDR3: CSARDNGWSGRPYNEQFF
J: TRBJ2-1; V: TRBV7-2; D: .; CDR3: CASNSGNFHNEQFF
J: TRBJ2-7; V: TRBV28; D: TRBD2; CDR3: CASSPRGSGTYEQYF
J: TRBJ1-2; V: TRBV9; D: .; CDR3: CASSVGIGLNYGYTF
J: TRBJ2-5; V: TRBV3-1; D: .; CDR3: CASSQGRGQETQYF
J: TRBJ1-4; V: TRBV2; D: .; CDR3: CASKNLFPVATNEKLFF
J: TRBJ2-2; V: TRBV29-1; D: TRBD1; CDR3: CSAAPQGARGFGELFF
J: TRBJ2-6; V: TRBV20-1; D: .; CDR3: CSAKGGTGANVLTF
J: TRBJ2-7; V: TRBV5-1; D: TRBD2; CDR3: CASSLVAGGSYEQYF